This is a list of T cell receptor beta chains from one sample in a study of Graves' ophthalmopathy and Graves' hyperthyroidism. TCRdb passed the multiplex PCR reads through MiXCR, listing each CDR3 protein once. The repertoire holds a few hundred thousand distinct CDR3 sequences, more than 20% seen once, with under 3.5% in the top ten. The material sequenced was peripheral blood. Receptor source: a woman between 18 and 29 years old with stable Graves' hyperthyroidism. Each CDR3 is given with its conserved first and last residue. D genes are given only for firm matches. Some rows have no size entry. The others give once, few or many, or a class for an expanded clone.

TRBV2	TRBD2	TRBJ2-7	many	CASTGRLAGSYEQYF	TGTGCCAGCACGGGTAGACTAGCGGGATCCTACGAGCAGTACTTC
TRBV12-3/TRBV12-4	.	TRBJ2-2	many	CASSRIGARAGELFF	TGTGCCAGTTCAAGGATAGGGGCCCGGGCCGGGGAGCTGTTTTTT
TRBV12-3/TRBV12-4	.	TRBJ2-5	.	CASRPDSKETQYF	TGTGCCAGCAGGCCGGACAGTAAAGAGACCCAGTACTTC
TRBV6-2/TRBV6-3	.	TRBJ2-7	.	CASSDPERAYEQYF	TGTGCCAGCAGTGACCCGGAGCGAGCCTACGAGCAGTACTTC
TRBV7-3	.	TRBJ2-5	.	CASSLYWGETQYF	TGTGCCAGCAGCTTATACTGGGGGGAGACCCAGTACTTC
TRBV2	.	TRBJ1-2	many	CASSWDRRSGYTF	TGTGCCAGCAGCTGGGACCGCCGCTCTGGCTACACCTTC
TRBV6-1	.	TRBJ2-5	.	CASSDRPGETQYF	TGTGCCAGCAGTGACAGGCCCGGAGAGACCCAGTACTTC
TRBV5-8	TRBD2	TRBJ2-2	.	CASSPAGGPTGELFF	TGTGCCAGCAGCCCCGCGGGAGGCCCCACCGGGGAGCTGTTTTTT
TRBV12-3/TRBV12-4	.	TRBJ2-7	few	CASKAGQLGEQYF	TGTGCCAGCAAAGCGGGACAGCTGGGCGAGCAGTACTTC
TRBV18	TRBD1	TRBJ1-1	few	CASSPWQGDTEAFF	TGTGCCAGCTCACCATGGCAGGGGGACACTGAAGCTTTCTTT
TRBV6-1	TRBD2	TRBJ2-7	.	CASSGGLAGASYEQYF	TGTGCCAGCAGTGGTGGACTAGCGGGGGCCTCCTACGAGCAGTACTTC
TRBV4-1	.	TRBJ2-2	.	CASSQVLAGELFF	TGCGCCAGCAGCCAAGTATTAGCCGGGGAGCTGTTTTTT
TRBV10-3	TRBD1	TRBJ2-6	.	CAISKLAGTGAAGANVLTF	TGTGCCATCAGTAAACTTGCCGGGACAGGGGCTGCTGGGGCCAACGTCCTGACTTTC
TRBV4-3	TRBD1	TRBJ2-5	few	CASSQDWQGVQETQYF	TGCGCCAGCAGCCAAGATTGGCAGGGGGTCCAAGAGACCCAGTACTTC
TRBV28	.	TRBJ2-4	many	CASSARNIQYF	TGTGCCAGCAGTGCCAGAAACATTCAGTACTTC
TRBV28	.	TRBJ2-7	many	CASSTGTVYEQYF	TGTGCCAGCAGTACCGGGACCGTCTACGAGCAGTACTTC
TRBV5-4	TRBD2	TRBJ2-7	many	CASTRGGLGDEQYF	TGTGCCAGCACCCGAGGGGGACTAGGAGACGAGCAGTACTTC
TRBV20-1	TRBD1	TRBJ2-5	few	CSATPGTAQETQYF	TGCAGTGCTACCCCTGGGACAGCACAAGAGACCCAGTACTTC
TRBV6-5	.	TRBJ2-4	many	CASRPGVKNIQYF	TGTGCCAGCAGGCCCGGGGTCAAAAACATTCAGTACTTC
TRBV20-1	TRBD1	TRBJ1-2	many	CRPSGQGYGYTF	TGCAGACCCTCGGGACAGGGTTATGGCTACACCTTC
TRBV5-1	.	TRBJ2-7	.	CASSEGLSYEQYF	TGCGCCAGCAGCGAGGGACTTTCTTACGAGCAGTACTTC
TRBV4-1	.	TRBJ2-7	.	CASSPLDGSPYEQYF	TGCGCCAGCAGTCCTTTAGACGGTAGCCCCTACGAGCAGTACTTC
TRBV10-3	TRBD2	TRBJ2-1	few	CAITASGRLDHNEQFF	TGTGCCATCACGGCTAGCGGGAGGCTAGACCACAATGAGCAGTTCTTC
TRBV5-1	TRBD1	TRBJ2-5	few	CASRTVGDREETQYF	TGCGCCAGCCGGACCGTCGGGGACAGGGAGGAGACCCAGTACTTC
TRBV5-1	.	TRBJ2-5	many	CASSSPWDKETQYF	TGCGCCAGCAGCTCCCCCTGGGACAAAGAGACCCAGTACTTC
TRBV30	TRBD1	TRBJ1-2	many	CAWSISRDRDGYTF	TGTGCCTGGAGTATAAGTCGGGACAGGGATGGCTACACCTTC
TRBV12-3/TRBV12-4	.	TRBJ2-5	.	CASSLQESQETQYF	TGTGCCAGCAGTTTACAGGAATCACAAGAGACCCAGTACTTC
TRBV12-3/TRBV12-4	.	TRBJ1-1	.	CASTRKRAAFF	TGTGCCAGCACCAGGAAAAGGGCCGCTTTCTTT
TRBV4-1	TRBD2	TRBJ2-7	many	CASSQATGTTIYEQYF	TGCGCCAGCAGCCAGGCTACCGGGACTACCATCTACGAGCAGTACTTC
TRBV15	.	TRBJ1-1	many	CATSRDRVLGAFF	TGTGCCACCAGCAGAGATCGGGTGTTGGGGGCTTTCTTT